This TCR beta chain was captured by sequencing in a study of vaccination effects on CD4 cells after COVID-19. Remarks on this clone: Antigen unknown.

The assay was immunoSEQ multiplex PCR, and TCRdb's table has in-frame clones only and misses some. The profile shows roughly 20,000 clones, 65% to 85% of them singletons. Expansion with viral peptide pools was applied to antigen-specific CD4+ T cells by the ViraFEST assay prior to sequencing. Culture proceeded for more than nine days, and CD4+ T cells were then isolated. Vaccinated participants had no history of SARS-CoV-2 infection and tested negative for nucleocapsid antibodies. Study observations and caveats: Infection- and vaccine-induced clones contracted markedly late after vaccination.

J gave up 0 bases and V 4 bases, and 5 bases lay outside the gene matches. The CDR3 covers 16 residues. CDR1 and CDR2 from the germline V gene are MDHEN and SYDVKM. The chain is built from TRBV28 and TRBJ2-2, with 7 bases identical to TRBD2. The source material was CD4+ T cells from PBMCs cultured with HCoV-NL63 spike peptides, sampled before COVID-19 vaccination. The TCR sequence derives from a human donor who received a COVID-19 vaccine. CDR3 DNA: TGTGCCAGCAGTTGGCCTAGCGGCCCGAACACCGGGGAGCTGTTTTTT. Translated, it gives CASSWPSGPNTGELFF.